This is a list of T cell receptor beta chains from one sample in a study of post-analysis software for immune sequencing data. Using its own MiXCR run on the PCR reads, TCRdb lists one record per CDR3 protein. Seen here are about half a million distinct CDR3 sequences, under 55% observed once, and the top ten hold around 10%. The specimen sequenced was blood. Every receptor here comes from a girl between 10 and 17 years old with multiple sclerosis. Both conserved end residues are part of each CDR3. Fields, in order: clone size, J gene, D gene, V gene, CDR3 protein, CDR3 DNA. A D gene is named only where the DNA matches it firmly. A clone size is listed for some rows: how often the clone was seen (once, few, many), or a class if it is expanded.

once TRBJ2-1 . TRBV4-1 CASSPTDRAYNEQFF TGCGCCAGCAGCCCCACGGATCGGGCGTACAATGAGCAGTTCTTC
. TRBJ2-5 . TRBV20-1 CSAEGGQASPYGQYF TGCAGTGCTGAGGGGGGGCAGGCCTCTCCCTACGGGCAGTACTTC
few TRBJ1-2 . TRBV12-3/TRBV12-4 CASSLDRSGTVLNYGYTF TGTGCCAGCAGTTTAGATCGGTCGGGGACTGTTCTGAACTATGGCTACACCTTC
few TRBJ2-7 . TRBV12-3/TRBV12-4 CASSQGSPLYEQYF TGTGCCAGCAGCCAGGGGAGCCCCCTCTACGAGCAGTACTTC
. TRBJ2-5 TRBD1 TRBV7-9 CASSPYRGSETQYF TGTGCCAGCAGCCCCTACAGGGGTTCGGAGACCCAGTACTTC
few TRBJ2-1 TRBD2 TRBV10-3 CAISDTGGRSIEQFF TGTGCCATCAGTGACACGGGAGGCAGATCAATAGAGCAGTTCTTC
. TRBJ2-1 . TRBV7-7 CASSLAESSSYNEQFF TGTGCTAGCAGCTTGGCCGAGAGCAGCTCCTACAATGAGCAGTTCTTC
. TRBJ2-5 . TRBV5-1 CASSRTGRELRETQYF TGCGCCAGCAGCCGGACTGGGCGGGAACTTAGGGAGACCCAGTACTTC
many TRBJ1-1 . TRBV12-3/TRBV12-4 CASSLSGENTEAFF TGTGCCAGCAGCTTATCAGGGGAAAACACTGAAGCTTTCTTT
. TRBJ2-5 . TRBV7-2 CASSLMGEQYF TGTGCCAGCAGCTTAATGGGGGAGCAGTACTTC
. TRBJ2-7 . TRBV19 CASSTEGSSYEQYF TGTGCCAGTAGTACAGAGGGTAGCTCCTACGAGCAGTACTTC
few TRBJ2-3 TRBD2 TRBV7-9 CASSEGLLDTQYF TGTGCCAGCAGCGAGGGACTACTAGATACGCAGTATTTT
. TRBJ2-1 TRBD1 TRBV20-1 CSARDRGQRFYNEQFF TGCAGTGCTAGAGATCGGGGACAGAGATTCTACAATGAGCAGTTCTTC
. TRBJ2-3 TRBD1 TRBV9 CASSTDRGSTDTQYF TGTGCCAGCAGCACGGACAGGGGAAGCACAGATACGCAGTATTTT
. TRBJ2-5 TRBD1 TRBV28 CASFPFTGGLKTQYF TGTGCCAGCTTCCCCTTCACAGGGGGCCTAAAGACCCAGTACTTC
. TRBJ2-7 . TRBV7-9 CASRGISYEQYF TGTGCCAGCAGAGGAATCTCCTACGAGCAGTACTTC